A selection of T cell receptor beta chains follows, all from one sample in a study of blood T cell repertoires in COVID-19. Data came from immunoSEQ multiplex PCR; TCRdb stores just in-frame clones and leaves some out. The data show 100,000 to 150,000 clones, with approximately 86% seen just once and 10% to 12% held by the top ten. Source material: peripheral blood. These receptors all stem from a woman aged 70-85 years with COVID-19, enrolled during active disease. Both conserved end residues are part of each CDR3. A D gene is named only where the DNA matches it firmly. Clone size is not always given. Where it is, it says once, few, many or a class for expanded clones.

-	-	TRBV18	TRBJ1-1	TGTGCCAGCTCACCATGGACACCGAACACTGAAGCTTTCTTT	CASSPWTPNTEAFF
once	-	TRBV5-6	TRBJ2-7	TGTGCCAGCAGCAGCGGTCCGGGGGTTCGTTCCTACGAGCAGTACTTC	CASSSGPGVRSYEQYF
once	-	TRBV10-3	TRBJ1-6	TGTGCCATCAGTGACGGTCCCAATCAGGGTTCACCCCTCCACTTT	CAISDGPNQGSPLHF
once	TRBD1	TRBV6-5	TRBJ1-2	TGTGCCAGCAATAAGGACAGGGCGATGTATGGCTACACCTTC	CASNKDRAMYGYTF
-	TRBD1	TRBV5-1	TRBJ1-2	TGCGCCAGCAGTCCGACAGGGGGCAGAAACTATGGCTACACCTTC	CASSPTGGRNYGYTF
-	-	TRBV7-2	TRBJ2-4	TGTGCCAGCAGCAGCCAGGATTTACTAGCCAAAAACATTCAGTACTTC	CASSSQDLLAKNIQYF
-	TRBD1	TRBV9	TRBJ1-2	TGTGCCAGCAGCGAGACAGGGTTAAACTATGGCTACACCTTC	CASSETGLNYGYTF
-	TRBD1	TRBV19	TRBJ2-3	TGTGCCAGTAGTCTTACAGGGGCCGCTCGCACAGATACGCAGTATTTT	CASSLTGAARTDTQYF
-	TRBD1	TRBV18	TRBJ2-7	TGTGCCAGCTCAATGGGCGGGACAGGGGGCTACGAGCAGTACTTC	CASSMGGTGGYEQYF
-	-	TRBV7-9	TRBJ1-2	TGTGCCAGCAGCTCGGTTAGCGAGCGTCGCTACACCTTC	CASSSVSERRYTF
-	-	TRBV6-1	TRBJ1-6	TGTGCCAGCAGTGAGTTGGGACATTATAATTCACCCCTCCACTTT	CASSELGHYNSPLHF
once	TRBD1	TRBV10-3	TRBJ1-6	TGTGCCATCAGTGGGGGGACAGGGAATTCACCCCTCCACTTT	CAISGGTGNSPLHF
-	-	TRBV18	TRBJ1-1	TGTGCCAGCTCACAGCGACAGGAGATGAACACTGAAGCTTTCTTT	CASSQRQEMNTEAFF
-	TRBD1	TRBV5-1	TRBJ2-7	TGCGCCAGCAGCTTGGGACAGGGGGCGCAGCGCGAGCAGTACTTC	CASSLGQGAQREQYF
-	-	TRBV2	TRBJ2-3	TGTGCCAGCAGTCCAGGGACTGCCTTTCAGTATTTT	CASSPGTAFQYF
-	TRBD1	TRBV5-1	TRBJ1-4	TGCGCCAGCAGCGTACAGGGACAGGCGGGTGAAAAACTGTTTTTT	CASSVQGQAGEKLFF
-	-	TRBV7-8	TRBJ1-1	TGTGCCAGCAGCTACCAGACGGGGCGGCGGGATGAAGCTTTCTTT	CASSYQTGRRDEAFF
-	TRBD1	TRBV28	TRBJ1-5	TGTGCCAGCAGTTTAAACAGGGGCTACGACAATCAGCCCCAGCATTTT	CASSLNRGYDNQPQHF
-	TRBD2	TRBV7-2	TRBJ2-5	TGTGCCAGCAGCTTACTCCCGCCTAGCGGGGGAGAGACCCAGTACTTC	CASSLLPPSGGETQYF
-	-	TRBV6-5	TRBJ1-2	TGTGCCAGCAGTTACGCGGGACTTCCGGGCTACACCTTC	CASSYAGLPGYTF
many	TRBD1	TRBV19	TRBJ1-4	TGTGCCAGTAGTATCGGACAGGGGAGGGAAAAACTGTTTTTT	CASSIGQGREKLFF
-	-	TRBV19	TRBJ1-2	TGTGCCAGTATGGTGGGAGACGGCTACACCTTC	CASMVGDGYTF
-	TRBD1	TRBV28	TRBJ2-3	TGTGCCAGCAGTCGAACAGGGGGAGCAGATACGCAGTATTTT	CASSRTGGADTQYF
-	-	TRBV19	TRBJ2-2	TGTGCCAGTAGTATATCGAGGAACACCGGGGAGCTGTTTTTT	CASSISRNTGELFF
-	TRBD1	TRBV5-6	TRBJ1-6	TGTGCCAGCAGCCCGACAGGGAAGGGCGATTCACCCCTCCACTTT	CASSPTGKGDSPLHF
-	-	TRBV29-1	TRBJ2-7	TGCAGCGCCAAAGGGGCCTACGAGCAGTACTTC	CSAKGAYEQYF
-	TRBD1	TRBV5-5	TRBJ2-5	TGTGCCAGCAGCCTGGCCCAAACAGGGGAACAAGAGACCCAGTACTTC	CASSLAQTGEQETQYF
once	-	TRBV5-1	TRBJ1-4	TGCGCCAGCAGCGTCCGGGGGAGGGCGGGCGAAAAACTGTTTTTT	CASSVRGRAGEKLFF
-	-	TRBV30	TRBJ1-2	TGTGCCTGGAGTGTAAGAGGGTGGGGCTATGGCTACACCTTC	CAWSVRGWGYGYTF
-	-	TRBV5-1	TRBJ1-3	TGCGCCAGCAGCTTGGAGAGCCCCGGGTTT	CASSLESPGF
once	-	TRBV2	TRBJ1-5	TGTGCCAGCAGCAAGGGAGTTGGCAATCAGCCCCAGCATTTT	CASSKGVGNQPQHF
-	-	TRBV20-1	TRBJ2-7	TGCAGTGCTAAAGGGGGTGGGGAGCAGTACTTC	CSAKGGGEQYF
once	-	TRBV5-6	TRBJ2-1	TGTGCCAGCAGCATGAACAGGGCCATTTACTACAATGAGCAGTTCTTC	CASSMNRAIYYNEQFF
-	TRBD1	TRBV7-2	TRBJ1-3	TGTGCCAGCAGCTTACAGGGGGCGCGGGCCGGAAACACCATATATTTT	CASSLQGARAGNTIYF
-	-	TRBV10-3	TRBJ1-5	TGTGCCACAAAACCCCTGGAGCATCAGCCCCAGCATTTT	CATKPLEHQPQHF
-	-	TRBV27	TRBJ2-7	TGTGCCAGCAGTCCTGGGCCCTACGAGCAGTACTTC	CASSPGPYEQYF
-	-	TRBV27	TRBJ1-1	TGTGCCAGCAGTTTCTCGGGGATGGGGAGGAACACTGAAGCTTTCTTT	CASSFSGMGRNTEAFF
-	-	TRBV6-6	TRBJ1-2	TGTGCCAGCAGTTACGGTACAGGTAACTATGGCTACACCTTC	CASSYGTGNYGYTF
-	-	TRBV6-5	TRBJ1-6	TGTGCCAGCAGTACCGTGGCCGGCGGCAATTCACCCCTCCACTTT	CASSTVAGGNSPLHF